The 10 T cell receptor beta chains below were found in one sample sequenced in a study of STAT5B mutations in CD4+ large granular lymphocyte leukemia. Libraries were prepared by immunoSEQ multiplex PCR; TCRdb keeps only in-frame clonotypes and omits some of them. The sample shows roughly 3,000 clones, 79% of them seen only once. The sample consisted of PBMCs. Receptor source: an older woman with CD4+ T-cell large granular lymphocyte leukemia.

The DNA of the CDR3 is TGTGCCAGCAGCTCAAAAGAGACCCAGTACTTC. This gives the protein CASSSKETQYF. V usage is TRBV7-9 and J usage is TRBJ2-5, with D uncertain. Trimming cost V 4 bases and J 3 bases, with 3 bases left between them. Per the germline V gene, CDR1 is SEHNR and CDR2 is FQNEAQ (reference sequence). This CDR3 has 11 residues.

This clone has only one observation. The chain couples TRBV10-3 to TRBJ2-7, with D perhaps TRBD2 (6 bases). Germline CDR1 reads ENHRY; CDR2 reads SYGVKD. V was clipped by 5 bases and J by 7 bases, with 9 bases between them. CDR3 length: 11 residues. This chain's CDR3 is CAISQSGEQYF. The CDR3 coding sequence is TGTGCCATCAGTCAGAGCGGGGAGCAGTACTTC.

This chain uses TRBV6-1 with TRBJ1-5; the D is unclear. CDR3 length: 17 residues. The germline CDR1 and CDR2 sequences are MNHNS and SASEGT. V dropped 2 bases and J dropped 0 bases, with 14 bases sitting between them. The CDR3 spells CASSEHMRAYSNQPQHF. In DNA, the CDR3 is TGTGCCAGCAGTGAACATATGAGAGCTTATAGCAATCAGCCCCAGCATTTT.

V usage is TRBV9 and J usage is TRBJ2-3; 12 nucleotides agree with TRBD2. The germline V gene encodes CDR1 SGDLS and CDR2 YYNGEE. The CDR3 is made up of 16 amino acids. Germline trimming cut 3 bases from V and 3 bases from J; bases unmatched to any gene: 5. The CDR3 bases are TGTGCCAGCAGCGATACGACTAGCGGGGGTACAGATACGCAGTATTTT. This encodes CASSDTTSGGTDTQYF.

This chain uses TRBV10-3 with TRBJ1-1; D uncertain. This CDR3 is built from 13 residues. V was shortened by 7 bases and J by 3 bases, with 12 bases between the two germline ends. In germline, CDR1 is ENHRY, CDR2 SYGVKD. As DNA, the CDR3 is TGTGCCATCAAAAACCAGGAGGACACTGAAGCTTTCTTT. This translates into CAIKNQEDTEAFF.

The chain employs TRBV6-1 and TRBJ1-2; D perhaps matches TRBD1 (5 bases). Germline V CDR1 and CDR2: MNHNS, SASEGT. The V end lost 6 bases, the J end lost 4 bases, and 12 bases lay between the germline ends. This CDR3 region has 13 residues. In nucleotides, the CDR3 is TGTGCCAGCAGCGGGGCTATAGGCTATGGCTACACCTTC. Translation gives CASSGAIGYGYTF.

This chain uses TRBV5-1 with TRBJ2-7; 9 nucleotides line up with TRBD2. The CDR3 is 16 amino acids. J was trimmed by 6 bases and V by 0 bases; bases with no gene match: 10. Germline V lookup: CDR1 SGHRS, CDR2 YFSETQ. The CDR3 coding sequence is TGCGCCAGCAGCTTGGCCTGGGGCGGGAGGGCCGTCGAGCAGTACTTC. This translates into CASSLAWGGRAVEQYF. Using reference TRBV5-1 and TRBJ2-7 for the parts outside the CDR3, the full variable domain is KAGVTQTPRYLIKTRGQQVTLSCSPISGHRSVSWYQQTPGQGLQFLFEYFSETQRNKGNFPGRFSGRQFSNSRSEMNVSTLELGDSALYLCASSLAWGGRAVEQYFGPGTRLTVT.

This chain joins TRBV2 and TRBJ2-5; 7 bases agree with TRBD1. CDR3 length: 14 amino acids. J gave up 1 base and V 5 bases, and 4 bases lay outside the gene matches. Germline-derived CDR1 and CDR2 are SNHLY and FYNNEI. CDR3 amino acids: CASSSQGLQETQYF. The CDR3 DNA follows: TGTGCCAGCAGTTCACAGGGGCTCCAAGAGACCCAGTACTTC.

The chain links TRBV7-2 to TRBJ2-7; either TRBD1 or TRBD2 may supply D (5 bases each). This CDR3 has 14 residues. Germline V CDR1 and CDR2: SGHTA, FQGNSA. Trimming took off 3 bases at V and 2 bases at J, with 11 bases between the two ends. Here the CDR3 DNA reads TGTGCCAGCAGCTTTGTGGGGGATACCTACGAGCAGTACTTC. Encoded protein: CASSFVGDTYEQYF.

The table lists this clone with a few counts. The CDR3 is CASSLKQGFGYTF. DNA for the CDR3: TGCGCCAGCAGCTTGAAACAGGGCTTCGGCTACACCTTC. The chain combines TRBV5-1 with TRBJ1-2, with a weak D call TRBD1 (6 bases). With 1 base removed from V and 8 bases from J, the gap between germline ends came to 12 bases. The CDR3 extends over 13 amino acids. Germline-derived CDR1 and CDR2 are SGHRS and YFSETQ.